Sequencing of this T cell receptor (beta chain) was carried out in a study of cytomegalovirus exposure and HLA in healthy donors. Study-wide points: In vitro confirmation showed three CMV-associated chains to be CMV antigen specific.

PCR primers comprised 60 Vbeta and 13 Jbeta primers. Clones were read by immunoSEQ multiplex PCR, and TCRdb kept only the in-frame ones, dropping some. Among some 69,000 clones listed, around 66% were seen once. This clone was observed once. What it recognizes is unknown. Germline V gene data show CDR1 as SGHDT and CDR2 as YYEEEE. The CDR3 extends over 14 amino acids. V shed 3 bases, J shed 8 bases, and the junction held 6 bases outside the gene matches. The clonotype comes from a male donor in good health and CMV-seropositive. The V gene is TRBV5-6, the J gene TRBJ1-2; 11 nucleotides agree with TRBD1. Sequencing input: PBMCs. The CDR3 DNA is TGTGCCAGCAGCTGGGACAGGGGGAATGGGGGCTACACCTTC. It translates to CASSWDRGNGGYTF.